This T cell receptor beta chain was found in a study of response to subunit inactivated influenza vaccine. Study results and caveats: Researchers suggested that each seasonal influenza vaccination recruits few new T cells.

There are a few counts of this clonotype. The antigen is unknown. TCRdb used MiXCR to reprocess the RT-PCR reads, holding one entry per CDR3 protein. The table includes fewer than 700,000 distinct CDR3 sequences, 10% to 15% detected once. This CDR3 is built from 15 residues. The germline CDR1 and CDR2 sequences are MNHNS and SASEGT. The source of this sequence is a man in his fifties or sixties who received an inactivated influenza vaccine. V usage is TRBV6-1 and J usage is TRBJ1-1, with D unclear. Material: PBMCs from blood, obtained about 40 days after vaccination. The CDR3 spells CATSMSEVLSAEAFF. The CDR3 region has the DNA TGTGCTACCAGCATGTCCGAGGTGCTTAGTGCTGAAGCTTTCTTT.